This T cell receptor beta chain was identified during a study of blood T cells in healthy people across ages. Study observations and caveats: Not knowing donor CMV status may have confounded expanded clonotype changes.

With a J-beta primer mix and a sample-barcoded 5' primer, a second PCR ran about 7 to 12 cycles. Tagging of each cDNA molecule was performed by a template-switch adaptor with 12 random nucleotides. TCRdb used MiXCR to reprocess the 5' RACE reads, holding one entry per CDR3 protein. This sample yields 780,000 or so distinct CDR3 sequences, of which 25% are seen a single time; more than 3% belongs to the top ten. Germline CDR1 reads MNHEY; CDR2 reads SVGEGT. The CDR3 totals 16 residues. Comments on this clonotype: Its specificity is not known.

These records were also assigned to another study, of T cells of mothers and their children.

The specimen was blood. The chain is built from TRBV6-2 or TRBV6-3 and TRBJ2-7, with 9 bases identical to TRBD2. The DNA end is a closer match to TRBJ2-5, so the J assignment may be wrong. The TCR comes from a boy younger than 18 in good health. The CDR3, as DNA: TGTGCCAGCAGTTACTCGCCTAGCGGGACCGGTGGGACCCAGTACTTC. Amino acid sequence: CASSYSPSGTGGTQYF.